This T cell receptor (beta chain) was profiled in a study of tumour-infiltrating T cells in Burkitt lymphoma (dated by TCRdb to 2018 to 2020). In the study overall: Clinical outcome was correlated with TCR repertoire data, and overall and progression-free survival were found to be predicted by productive clonality independently of established prognosticators, including age at diagnosis.

Worth noting for this clone: Which antigen it targets is not known. The record has no base qualities; no much larger clone is one base away.

The protocol used for the library was the immunoSEQ multiplex PCR assay. TCRdb re-hosts the immuneACCESS table, in-frame sequences only. Its copies lack some clones; in the studies checked, an unresolved V gene accounts for under half of them, and the cause for the rest is not known. Present in this sample are about 9,200 clones, 62% of which were seen just once. Around 5.6% of the sample is in the top ten clones. A distance of 17 bases separates the germline ends of V and J, which lose 5 bases and 10 bases respectively. From the cysteine through the phenylalanine, the CDR3 covers 14 amino acids. Kept here is only the CDR3 DNA, which spans 42 bases and is read in frame from base 1. The germline V gene specifies SGHTA as CDR1 and FQGNSA as CDR2.

The sample was tumor tissue. The sequence joins TRBV7-2 to TRBJ1-4; no confident D gene assignment can be made. This receptor was taken from a human donor with diffuse large B-cell lymphoma. Here is the DNA: TGTGCCAGCAGCCGCCGGGCCAGTAGCGTAAAACTGTTTTTT. Its amino acids are CASSRRASSVKLFF. When the CDR3 is completed using the reference TRBV7-2 and TRBJ1-4 genes on either side, the full variable domain is GAGVSQSPSNKVTEKGKDVELRCDPISGHTALYWYRQSLGQGLEFLIYFQGNSAPDKSGLPSDRFSAERTGGSVSTLTIQRTQQEDSAVYLCASSRRASSVKLFFGSGTQLSVL.